The rows below give T cell receptor beta chains drawn from one sample of a study of T cells in Graves' hyperthyroidism and ophthalmopathy. MiXCR, applied by TCRdb to the multiplex PCR reads, yields one record per CDR3 protein. The sample lists about 480,000 distinct CDR3 sequences, about 24% occurring once. The sequencing sample was made of blood. These receptors all stem from a woman aged 30 to 39 with Graves' ophthalmopathy. CDR3s include the opening cysteine and the closing phenylalanine or tryptophan. The D gene is left open where the match is weak. The listing skips clone size in some rows; elsewhere it reads once, few, many or a size class.

>NA|TRBV6-1|NA|TRBJ2-7
CASSEAGTTRQYF
TGTGCCAGCAGTGAAGCGGGGACCACTCGGCAGTACTTC
>NA|TRBV28|many|TRBJ2-7
CASRGTTYEQYF
TGTGCCAGCAGGGGAACCACCTACGAGCAGTACTTC
>NA|TRBV27|NA|TRBJ1-2
CASSSPSGLGGYTF
TGTGCCAGCAGTTCTCCCTCGGGGTTGGGTGGCTACACCTTC
>NA|TRBV6-2/TRBV6-3|many|TRBJ1-1
CASSYFANTEAFF
TGTGCCAGCAGTTACTTTGCGAACACTGAAGCTTTCTTT
>TRBD2|TRBV4-1|many|TRBJ2-5
CASSQVMTSGGLETQYF
TGCGCCAGCAGCCAAGTTATGACTAGCGGGGGGTTAGAGACCCAGTACTTC
>NA|TRBV6-1|few|TRBJ1-6
CASRREGTINSPLHF
TGTGCCAGCAGGAGGGAGGGAACGATTAATTCACCCCTCCACTTT
>NA|TRBV6-5|few|TRBJ1-6
CASSYAKEANSPLHF
TGTGCCAGCAGTTACGCAAAAGAGGCGAATTCACCCCTCCACTTT
>TRBD1|TRBV7-2|many|TRBJ1-2
CASRRTGNYGYTF
TGTGCCAGCAGAAGGACAGGAAACTATGGCTACACCTTC
>NA|TRBV2|NA|TRBJ1-2
CASSEARSWRGKETAALYGYTF
TGTGCCAGCAGTGAAGCGCGAAGTTGGCGTGGTAAAGAGACTGCCGCGCTCTATGGCTACACCTTC
>NA|TRBV6-2/TRBV6-3|NA|TRBJ2-7
CASSQRGTNSYEQYF
TGTGCCAGCAGTCAACGGGGGACAAATTCCTACGAGCAGTACTTC
>NA|TRBV12-3/TRBV12-4|many|TRBJ1-2
CASSLRRGGYTF
TGTGCCAGCAGTCTCCGGCGGGGTGGCTACACCTTC
>TRBD2|TRBV11-2|few|TRBJ2-7
CASSLITGGSPYEQYF
TGTGCCAGCAGCTTAATAACGGGAGGTTCTCCCTACGAGCAGTACTTC
>NA|TRBV2|many|TRBJ2-5
CASSHSTNKETQYF
TGTGCCAGCAGCCACAGTACTAATAAAGAGACCCAGTACTTC
>NA|TRBV6-1|many|TRBJ1-6
CASSEASPLHF
TGTGCCAGCAGTGAAGCCTCACCCCTCCACTTT
>TRBD1|TRBV11-1|many|TRBJ2-7
CASSLSAGTASYEQYF
TGTGCCAGCAGCTTATCAGCTGGGACAGCTTCCTACGAGCAGTACTTC
>NA|TRBV30|NA|TRBJ1-3
CAWSPERNTIYF
TGTGCCTGGAGTCCCGAAAGAAACACCATATATTTT
>TRBD1|TRBV5-1|many|TRBJ2-5
CASSPRSGTEETQYF
TGCGCCAGCTCACCACGGTCCGGGACAGAAGAGACCCAGTACTTC
>NA|TRBV29-1|many|TRBJ2-7
CSVDIGSHEQYF
TGCAGCGTTGACATAGGGTCCCACGAGCAGTACTTC
>NA|TRBV12-3/TRBV12-4|NA|TRBJ1-1
CASSLALTENTEAFF
TGTGCCAGCAGTTTAGCCCTAACAGAGAACACTGAAGCTTTCTTT
>NA|TRBV11-2|NA|TRBJ1-5
CASSLDFHQPQHF
TGTGCCAGCAGCTTAGATTTTCACCAGCCCCAGCATTTT
>TRBD1|TRBV7-3|many|TRBJ1-1
CASSLNDRVTEAFF
TGTGCCAGCAGCTTAAATGACAGGGTTACTGAAGCTTTCTTT
>TRBD1|TRBV5-1|few|TRBJ1-1
CASSGTGGSNTEAFF
TGCGCCAGCTCTGGGACAGGGGGCAGTAACACTGAAGCTTTCTTT
>NA|TRBV20-1|NA|TRBJ1-1
CSATGSRAEAFF
TGCAGTGCTACCGGGTCCCGAGCTGAAGCTTTCTTT
>TRBD1|TRBV19|NA|TRBJ2-5
CASSKQGARETQYF
TGTGCCAGTAGTAAGCAGGGGGCACGAGAGACCCAGTACTTC